This section outlines one TCR beta chain sequence together with its context. The sample contains more than one DNA sequence encoding this CDR3. The CDR3 runs to 14 residues. In germline, CDR1 is SGHRS, CDR2 YFSETQ. V was pared by 0 bases and J by 5 bases, with 8 bases between. In the authors' methods: How many nucleated cells were present was estimated from reference gene primer amplification. The data were produced by immunoSEQ multiplex PCR, yet TCRdb's version contains in-frame clones alone and is incomplete. That table is the source of V, J and clone size, and D and trimming were worked out from the DNA. The profile shows 130,000 to 150,000 clones, almost 90% of them singletons. This record belongs to a study of blood T cell repertoires in COVID-19. On the study more broadly: Whether acute or convalescent, the COVID-19 samples came from the United States, Italy and Spain.

This receptor was identified in a human donor in a cohort sampled during active COVID-19. Input material: peripheral blood. The chain uses TRBV5-1 and TRBJ1-4; maybe TRBD1 (6 bases). The CDR3 nucleotides are TGCGCCAGCAGCTTGGGGACAGCGAATGAAAAACTGTTTTTT. The encoded protein is CASSLGTANEKLFF.